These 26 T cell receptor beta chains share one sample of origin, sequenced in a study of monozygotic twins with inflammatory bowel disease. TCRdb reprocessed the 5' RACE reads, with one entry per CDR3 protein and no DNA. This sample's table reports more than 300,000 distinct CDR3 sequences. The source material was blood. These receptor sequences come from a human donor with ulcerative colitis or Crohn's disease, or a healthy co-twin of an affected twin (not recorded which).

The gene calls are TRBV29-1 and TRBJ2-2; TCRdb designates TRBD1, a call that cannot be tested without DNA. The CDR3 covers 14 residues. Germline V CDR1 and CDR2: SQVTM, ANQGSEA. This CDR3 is CSGAGTSNTGELFF.

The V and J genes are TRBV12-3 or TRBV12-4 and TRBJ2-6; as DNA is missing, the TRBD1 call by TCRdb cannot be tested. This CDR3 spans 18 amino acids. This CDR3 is CASRRGQGLPSGANVLTF.

This chain's CDR3 is CASSPGTNTDTQYF. The chain has TRBV7-4 and TRBJ2-3; the D gene TCRdb calls, TRBD1, cannot be checked with no DNA. The CDR3 spans 14 residues. Germline V CDR1 and CDR2: SGHVT, SQSDAQ. Full variable domain (remainder filled in from reference TRBV7-4 and TRBJ2-3): GAGVSQSPRYKVAKRGRDVALRCDSISGHVTLYWYRQTLGQGSEVLTYSQSDAQRDKSGRPSGRFSAERPERSVSTLKIQRTEQGDSAVYLCASSPGTNTDTQYFGPGTRLTVL.

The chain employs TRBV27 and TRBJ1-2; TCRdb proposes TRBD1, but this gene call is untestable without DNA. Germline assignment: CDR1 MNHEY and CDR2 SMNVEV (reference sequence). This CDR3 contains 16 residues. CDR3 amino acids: CASSSLADRLSNGYTF.

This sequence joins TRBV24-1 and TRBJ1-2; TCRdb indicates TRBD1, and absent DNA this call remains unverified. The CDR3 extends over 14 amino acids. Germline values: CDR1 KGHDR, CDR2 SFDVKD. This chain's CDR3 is CATSDPGQGAGYTF.

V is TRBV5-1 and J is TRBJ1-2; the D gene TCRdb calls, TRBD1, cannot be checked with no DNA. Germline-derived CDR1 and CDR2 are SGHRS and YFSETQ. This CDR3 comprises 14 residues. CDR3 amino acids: CASSLVQGMTGYTF.

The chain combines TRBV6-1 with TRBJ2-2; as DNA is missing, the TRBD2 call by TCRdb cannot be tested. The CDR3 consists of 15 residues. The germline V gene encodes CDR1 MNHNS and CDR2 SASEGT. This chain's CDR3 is CASLQRSGNTGELFF.

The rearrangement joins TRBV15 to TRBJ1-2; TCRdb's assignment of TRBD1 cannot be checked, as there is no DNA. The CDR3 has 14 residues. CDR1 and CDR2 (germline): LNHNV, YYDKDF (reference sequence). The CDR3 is CATARQLPDYGYTF.

The CDR3: CASRGSSGETQYF. J is TRBJ2-5 and V is TRBV14. Germline V CDR1 and CDR2: SGHDN, FVKESK. The CDR3 covers 13 residues. The variable domain in full, completed from reference TRBV14 and TRBJ2-5, reads EAGVTQFPSHSVIEKGQTVTLRCDPISGHDNLYWYRRVMGKEIKFLLHFVKESKQDESGMPNNRFLAERTGGTYSTLKVQPAELEDSGVYFCASRGSSGETQYFGPGTRLLVL.

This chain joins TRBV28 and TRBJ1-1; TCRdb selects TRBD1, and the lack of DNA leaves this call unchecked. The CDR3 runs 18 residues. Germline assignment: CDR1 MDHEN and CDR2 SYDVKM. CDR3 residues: CASRPDIEGSRTNTEAFF. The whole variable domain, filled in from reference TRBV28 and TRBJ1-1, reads DVKVTQSSRYLVKRTGEKVFLECVQDMDHENMFWYRQDPGLGLRLIYFSYDVKMKEKGDIPEGYSVSREKKERFSLILESASTNQTSMYLCASRPDIEGSRTNTEAFFGQGTRLTVV.

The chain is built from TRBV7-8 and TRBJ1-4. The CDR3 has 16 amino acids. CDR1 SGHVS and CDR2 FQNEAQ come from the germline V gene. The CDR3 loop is CASSLGSGATNEKLFF.

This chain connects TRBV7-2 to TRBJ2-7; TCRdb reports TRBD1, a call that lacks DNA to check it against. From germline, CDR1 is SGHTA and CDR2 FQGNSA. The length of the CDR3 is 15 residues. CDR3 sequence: CASSSRQGGSYEQYF.

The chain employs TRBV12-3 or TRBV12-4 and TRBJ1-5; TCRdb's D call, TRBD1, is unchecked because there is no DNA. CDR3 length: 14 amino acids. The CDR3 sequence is CASSRGQGYQPQHF.

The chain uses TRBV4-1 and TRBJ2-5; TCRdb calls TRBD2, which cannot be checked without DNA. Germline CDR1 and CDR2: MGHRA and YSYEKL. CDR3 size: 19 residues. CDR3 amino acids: CASSQEGDSQVAPDETQYF.

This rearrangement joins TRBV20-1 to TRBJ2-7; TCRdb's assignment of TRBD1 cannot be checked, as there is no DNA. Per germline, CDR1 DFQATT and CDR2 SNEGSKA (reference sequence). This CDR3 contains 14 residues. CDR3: CSARTGQGTHEQYF.

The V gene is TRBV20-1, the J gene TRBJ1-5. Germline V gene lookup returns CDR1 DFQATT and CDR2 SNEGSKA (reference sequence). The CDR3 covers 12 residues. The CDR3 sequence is CSARIPDQPQHF.

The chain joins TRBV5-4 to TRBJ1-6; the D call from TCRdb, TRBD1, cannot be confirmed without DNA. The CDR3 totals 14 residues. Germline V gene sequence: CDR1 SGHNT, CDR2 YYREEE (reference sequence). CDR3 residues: CASSFRDRGSPLHF. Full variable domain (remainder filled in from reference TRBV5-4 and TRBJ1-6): ETGVTQSPTHLIKTRGQQVTLRCSSQSGHNTVSWYQQALGQGPQFIFQYYREEENGRGNFPPRFSGLQFPNYSSELNVNALELDDSALYLCASSFRDRGSPLHFGNGTRLTVT.

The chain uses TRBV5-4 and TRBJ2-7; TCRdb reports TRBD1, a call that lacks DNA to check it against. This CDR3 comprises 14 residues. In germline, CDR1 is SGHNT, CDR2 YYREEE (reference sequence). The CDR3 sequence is CASSSVDRSYEQYF.

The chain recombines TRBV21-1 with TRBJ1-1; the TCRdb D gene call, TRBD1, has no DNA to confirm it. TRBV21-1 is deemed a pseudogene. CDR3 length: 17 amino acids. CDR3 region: CASSKGGQGPLQTEAFF.

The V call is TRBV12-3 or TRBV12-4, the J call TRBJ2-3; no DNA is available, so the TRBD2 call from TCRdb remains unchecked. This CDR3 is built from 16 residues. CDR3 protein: CASSMPGLAVTDTQYF.

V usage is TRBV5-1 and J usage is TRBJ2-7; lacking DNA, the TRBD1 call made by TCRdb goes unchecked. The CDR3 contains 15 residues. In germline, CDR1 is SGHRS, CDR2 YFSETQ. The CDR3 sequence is CASSFITGQAHEQYF.

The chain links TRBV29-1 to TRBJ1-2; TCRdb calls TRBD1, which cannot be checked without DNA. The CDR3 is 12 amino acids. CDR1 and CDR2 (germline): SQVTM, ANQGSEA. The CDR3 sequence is CSVRGEVYGYTF.

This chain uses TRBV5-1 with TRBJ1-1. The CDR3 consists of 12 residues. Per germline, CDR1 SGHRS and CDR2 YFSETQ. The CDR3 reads CASSSVRDEAFF. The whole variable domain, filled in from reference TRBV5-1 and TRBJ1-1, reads KAGVTQTPRYLIKTRGQQVTLSCSPISGHRSVSWYQQTPGQGLQFLFEYFSETQRNKGNFPGRFSGRQFSNSRSEMNVSTLELGDSALYLCASSSVRDEAFFGQGTRLTVV.

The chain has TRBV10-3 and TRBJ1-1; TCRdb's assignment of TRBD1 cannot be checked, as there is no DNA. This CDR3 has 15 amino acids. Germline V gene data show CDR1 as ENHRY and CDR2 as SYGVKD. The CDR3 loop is CAISEPGTENTEAFF.

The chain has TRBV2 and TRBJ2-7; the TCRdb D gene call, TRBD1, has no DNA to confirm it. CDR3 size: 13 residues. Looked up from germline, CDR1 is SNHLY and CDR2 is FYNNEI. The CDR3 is CASSDPGRSEQYF.

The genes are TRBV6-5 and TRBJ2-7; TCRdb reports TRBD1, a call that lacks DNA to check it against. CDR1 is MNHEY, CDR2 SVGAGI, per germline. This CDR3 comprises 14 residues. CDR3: CASSNQGTVYEQYF.